Listed below are T cell receptor beta chains from one sample, sequenced in a study of blood T cell repertoires in COVID-19. Data came from immunoSEQ multiplex PCR; TCRdb stores just in-frame clones and leaves some out. The sample has 130,000 or so clones, about 80% seen once; the top ten hold roughly 1.4%. The sample was peripheral blood. These receptors originate from a human donor in a cohort sampled during active COVID-19. Each CDR3 is given with its conserved first and last residue. A D gene is named only where the DNA matches it firmly. Some rows mark clone size as missing; the rest say once, few, many or name a class of expanded clone.

CDR3aa	CDR3nt	d_gene	v_gene	j_gene	abundance
CASTQSLLKRSSYNSPLHF	TGTGCCAGCACCCAATCCTTACTGAAGCGGAGCTCCTATAATTCACCCCTCCACTTT	.	TRBV21-1	TRBJ1-6	.
CASYGGTEAFF	TGTGCCAGCTACGGAGGGACTGAAGCTTTCTTT	.	TRBV27	TRBJ1-1	once
CASTLSPTGSEQYF	TGTGCCAGCACCCTTTCCCCCACAGGATCCGAGCAGTACTTC	.	TRBV3-1/TRBV3-2	TRBJ2-7	.
CASSRTDNTEAFF	TGTGCCAGCAGCCGGACAGACAACACTGAAGCTTTCTTT	.	TRBV7-9	TRBJ1-1	.
CASSLSPDSYYGYTF	TGTGCCAGCAGCTTGTCCCCGGACAGTTACTATGGCTACACCTTC	.	TRBV5-4	TRBJ1-2	.
CASSVAGHREETQYF	TGTGCCAGCAGCGTAGCTGGACATCGGGAAGAGACCCAGTACTTC	.	TRBV9	TRBJ2-5	.
CASRKRLAGGPADTQYF	TGTGCCAGCAGGAAAAGGCTAGCGGGAGGGCCAGCAGATACGCAGTATTTT	TRBD2	TRBV28	TRBJ2-3	once
CASSFSRGNTEAFF	TGTGCCAGCAGCTTCAGCAGGGGGAACACTGAAGCTTTCTTT	.	TRBV7-2	TRBJ1-1	.
CASSLQVSTDTQYF	TGTGCCAGCAGCCTACAGGTCTCCACAGATACGCAGTATTTT	.	TRBV11-2	TRBJ2-3	.
CASRNSGSDTQYF	TGTGCCAGTAGAAATAGCGGGTCAGATACGCAGTATTTT	TRBD2	TRBV19	TRBJ2-3	.
CASSPGGAKETQYF	TGTGCCAGCAGCCCAGGGGGCGCGAAGGAGACCCAGTACTTC	TRBD1	TRBV7-3	TRBJ2-5	.
CSASDSPLHF	TGCAGTGCTAGCGATTCACCCCTCCACTTT	.	TRBV20-1	TRBJ1-6	.
CASSLWATNTGELFF	TGTGCCAGCAGTTTATGGGCTACGAACACCGGGGAGCTGTTTTTT	.	TRBV27	TRBJ2-2	once
CASSLTSGIPEQYF	TGTGCCAGCAGTTTAACTAGCGGGATCCCCGAGCAGTACTTC	TRBD2	TRBV28	TRBJ2-7	once
CASSRGTGNQPQHF	TGTGCCAGCAGCAGAGGGACAGGTAATCAGCCCCAGCATTTT	TRBD1	TRBV7-8	TRBJ1-5	few
CASSQNSGNTIYF	TGTGCCAGTAGTCAGAACTCTGGAAACACCATATATTTT	.	TRBV19	TRBJ1-3	.
CASSEWAGLDNEQFF	TGTGCCAGCAGTGAATGGGCGGGGTTGGACAATGAGCAGTTCTTC	.	TRBV25-1	TRBJ2-1	.
CASSQAPTSGRTDTQYF	TGTGCCAGCAGCCAAGCCCCTACTAGCGGGAGAACCGATACGCAGTATTTT	TRBD2	TRBV4-2	TRBJ2-3	.
CASSFRVVVYEQYF	TGTGCCAGCAGTTTTCGTGTGGTAGTCTACGAGCAGTACTTC	.	TRBV27	TRBJ2-7	.
CASSLVSGKNTGELFF	TGTGCCAGCAGCTTAGTCTCCGGGAAAAACACCGGGGAGCTGTTTTTT	.	TRBV7-3	TRBJ2-2	.
CASSQLAGGSYEQYF	TGCGCCAGCAGCCAACTAGCGGGAGGTTCCTACGAGCAGTACTTC	TRBD2	TRBV4-1	TRBJ2-7	.
CASSQDRDTEAFF	TGTGCCAGCTCACAGGACAGGGACACTGAAGCTTTCTTT	TRBD1	TRBV18	TRBJ1-1	.
CSVKGQGETEAFF	TGCAGCGTTAAAGGCCAGGGTGAGACTGAAGCTTTCTTT	.	TRBV29-1	TRBJ1-1	.
CASSVTVGTEAFF	TGTGCCAGCAGTGTCACGGTTGGCACTGAAGCTTTCTTT	.	TRBV25-1	TRBJ1-1	.
CASGPGTGFGANVLTF	TGTGCCAGCGGCCCCGGGACAGGGTTTGGGGCCAACGTCCTGACTTTC	TRBD1	TRBV11-3	TRBJ2-6	.
CASSARSGTSGRHNEQFF	TGTGCCAGCAGCGCCCGATCAGGGACTAGCGGTAGACACAATGAGCAGTTCTTC	TRBD2	TRBV9	TRBJ2-1	.
CASSLVSGSGFHEQYF	TGTGCCAGCAGCCTCGTAAGCGGGAGCGGCTTCCACGAGCAGTACTTC	TRBD2	TRBV2	TRBJ2-7	.
CASSLQSGQGADNEQFF	TGTGCCAGCAGCCTCCAATCCGGACAGGGGGCGGACAATGAGCAGTTCTTC	TRBD1	TRBV7-3	TRBJ2-1	.
CASSARASTEAFF	TGTGCCAGCAGCGCTCGAGCATCCACTGAAGCTTTCTTT	.	TRBV27	TRBJ1-1	.
CASSVQQGGNQPQHF	TGTGCCAGCAGTGTTCAACAGGGTGGAAATCAGCCCCAGCATTTT	.	TRBV2	TRBJ1-5	.
CASSVSGTGGSQETQYF	TGTGCCAGCAGTGTCAGCGGTACAGGGGGCTCCCAAGAGACCCAGTACTTC	TRBD1	TRBV6-1	TRBJ2-5	.
CASSQEIGTLSGGYTF	TGTGCCAGCAGCCAAGAGATCGGCACGCTTTCAGGAGGCTACACCTTC	.	TRBV4-2	TRBJ1-2	.
CSVGRSTDTQYF	TGCAGCGTTGGTCGGAGCACAGATACGCAGTATTTT	.	TRBV29-1	TRBJ2-3	.
CASSLVNREKEFF	TGTGCCAGCAGTTTAGTTAACAGGGAGAAAGAATTCTTT	.	TRBV12-3/TRBV12-4	TRBJ1-1	.
CASSTNRDRGADTQYF	TGTGCCAGTAGTACGAACCGGGACAGGGGAGCAGATACGCAGTATTTT	TRBD1	TRBV19	TRBJ2-3	.
CASSPRTSGWGGELFF	TGTGCCAGCAGCCCAAGGACTAGCGGATGGGGCGGGGAGCTGTTTTTT	TRBD2	TRBV7-9	TRBJ2-2	.
CSASDRTSGRAEETQYF	TGCAGTGCTAGTGACCGAACTAGCGGGAGGGCCGAGGAGACCCAGTACTTC	TRBD2	TRBV20-1	TRBJ2-5	.
CASSQAQTHSGANVLTF	TGTGCCAGCAGCCAAGCCCAAACACACTCTGGGGCCAACGTCCTGACTTTC	.	TRBV4-2	TRBJ2-6	.
CASSPRDSLPDTQYF	TGTGCCAGCTCACCACGAGACAGCCTCCCAGATACGCAGTATTTT	.	TRBV18	TRBJ2-3	.
CASQRETGELFF	TGTGCTAGCCAACGGGAGACCGGGGAGCTGTTTTTT	.	TRBV7-7	TRBJ2-2	.
CASSLVSGPQETQYF	TGTGCCAGCTCTTTGGTTAGCGGGCCCCAAGAGACCCAGTACTTC	TRBD2	TRBV6-5	TRBJ2-5	.
CASSLGQGRSYTF	TGTGCCAGCAGTTTAGGGCAGGGTCGTAGCTACACCTTC	.	TRBV28	TRBJ1-2	.
CASSYQDRVYTEAFF	TGTGCCAGCAGTTACCAGGACAGAGTCTACACTGAAGCTTTCTTT	.	TRBV6-2/TRBV6-3	TRBJ1-1	.
CASSSAGGTSGRVSQGTQYF	TGTGCCAGCAGCTCGGCCGGCGGGACTAGCGGGAGGGTCTCCCAAGGGACCCAGTACTTC	TRBD2	TRBV9	TRBJ2-5	.
CASSPGLNTEAFF	TGTGCCAGCAGCCCGGGGTTGAACACTGAAGCTTTCTTT	.	TRBV12-3/TRBV12-4	TRBJ1-1	.
CASSDRTGENEKLFF	TGTGCCAGCAGCGACCGGACAGGGGAAAATGAAAAACTGTTTTTT	TRBD1	TRBV9	TRBJ1-4	once
CASSSLQAETEAFF	TGTGCCAGCAGTTCTCTCCAGGCTGAGACTGAAGCTTTCTTT	.	TRBV6-2/TRBV6-3	TRBJ1-1	.
CASSRNRDSTEAFF	TGTGCCAGCAGCCGAAACAGGGATAGCACTGAAGCTTTCTTT	.	TRBV3-1/TRBV3-2	TRBJ1-1	.
CASSRTGDRLTRNIQYF	TGCGCCAGCAGCCGGACCGGGGACAGGTTAACGAGAAACATTCAGTACTTC	TRBD1	TRBV5-1	TRBJ2-4	.
CASSPVAGDSHEQFF	TGTGCCAGCAGTCCAGTAGCGGGAGATTCTCATGAGCAGTTCTTC	TRBD2	TRBV7-8	TRBJ2-1	few
CASSFESRGNGYTF	TGTGCCAGCAGCTTCGAGAGCAGGGGGAATGGCTACACCTTC	TRBD1	TRBV7-9	TRBJ1-2	.
CASSLASNEQFF	TGTGCCAGCAGCTTAGCGTCAAATGAGCAGTTCTTC	.	TRBV7-9	TRBJ2-1	medium-sized
CASREGFGYEQYF	TGCGCCAGCCGGGAGGGTTTTGGCTACGAGCAGTACTTC	TRBD2	TRBV10-2	TRBJ2-7	.